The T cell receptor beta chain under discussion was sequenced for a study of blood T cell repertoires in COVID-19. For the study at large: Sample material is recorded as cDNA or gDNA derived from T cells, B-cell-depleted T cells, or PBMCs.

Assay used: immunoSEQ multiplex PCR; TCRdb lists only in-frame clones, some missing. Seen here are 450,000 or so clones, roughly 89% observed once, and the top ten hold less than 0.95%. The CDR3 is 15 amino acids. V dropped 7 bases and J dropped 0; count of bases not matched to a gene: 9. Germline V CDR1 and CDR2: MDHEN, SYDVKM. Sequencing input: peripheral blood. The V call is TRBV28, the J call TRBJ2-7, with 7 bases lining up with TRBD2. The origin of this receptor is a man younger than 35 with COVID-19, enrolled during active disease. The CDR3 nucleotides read TGTGCCAGCACCTTAAGAGCGGGAATCTCCTACGAGCAGTACTTC. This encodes CASTLRAGISYEQYF. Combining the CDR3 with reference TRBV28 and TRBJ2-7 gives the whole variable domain DVKVTQSSRYLVKRTGEKVFLECVQDMDHENMFWYRQDPGLGLRLIYFSYDVKMKEKGDIPEGYSVSREKKERFSLILESASTNQTSMYLCASTLRAGISYEQYFGPGTRLTVT.